This T cell receptor (beta chain) was captured in a study of blood T cell repertoires in COVID-19. Overall study context: The study drew acute and convalescent COVID-19 samples from the United States, Italy and Spain. From T cells, B-cell-depleted T cells, or PBMCs came the material, which was cDNA or gDNA.

The CDR3 extends over 16 amino acids. V shed 2 bases and J 1 base; nucleotides not matched to a gene: 4. In germline, CDR1 is LNHDA, CDR2 SQIVND (reference sequence). Per the original data handling: Amplification with reference gene primers provided the estimates of nucleated cell counts. Produced via immunoSEQ multiplex PCR; TCRdb's table is partial and in-frame only. The D gene and trimming were derived from the DNA, and the V and J assignments and clone size from that table. The sample records about 140,000 clones, about nine tenths being singletons. This clonotype was obtained from a woman over 75 with acute or convalescent COVID-19. Sequencing was done on a sample of peripheral blood. This rearrangement joins TRBV19 to TRBJ2-3, with 9 positions matching TRBD2. The CDR3 sequence is CASSISRGGGTDTQYF. The CDR3 DNA reads as TGTGCCAGTAGTATATCCCGCGGGGGGGGCACAGATACGCAGTATTTT.